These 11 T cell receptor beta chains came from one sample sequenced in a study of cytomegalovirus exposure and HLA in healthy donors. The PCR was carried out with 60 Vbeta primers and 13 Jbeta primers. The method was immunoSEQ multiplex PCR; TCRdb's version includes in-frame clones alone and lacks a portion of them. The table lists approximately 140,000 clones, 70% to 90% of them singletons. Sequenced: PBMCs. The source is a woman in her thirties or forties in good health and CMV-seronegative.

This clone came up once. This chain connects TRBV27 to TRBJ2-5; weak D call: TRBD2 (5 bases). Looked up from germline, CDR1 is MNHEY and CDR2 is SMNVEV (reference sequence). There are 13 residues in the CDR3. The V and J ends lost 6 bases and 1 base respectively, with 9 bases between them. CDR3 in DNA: TGTGCCAGCAGCGGGAACCTCCAAGAGACCCAGTACTTC. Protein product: CASSGNLQETQYF.

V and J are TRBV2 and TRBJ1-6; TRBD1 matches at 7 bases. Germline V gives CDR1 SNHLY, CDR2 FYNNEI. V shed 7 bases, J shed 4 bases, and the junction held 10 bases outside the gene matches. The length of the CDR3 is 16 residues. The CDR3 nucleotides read TGTGCCAGCACCCTAGCCGGGACAGAATATAATTCACCCCTCCACTTT. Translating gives CASTLAGTEYNSPLHF.

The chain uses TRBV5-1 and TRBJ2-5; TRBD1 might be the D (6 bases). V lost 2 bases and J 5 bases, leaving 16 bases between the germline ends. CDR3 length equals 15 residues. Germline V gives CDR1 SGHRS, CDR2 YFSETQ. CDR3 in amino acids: CASSFGTPVAETQYF. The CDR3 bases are TGCGCCAGCAGCTTCGGGACACCCGTGGCGGAGACCCAGTACTTC.

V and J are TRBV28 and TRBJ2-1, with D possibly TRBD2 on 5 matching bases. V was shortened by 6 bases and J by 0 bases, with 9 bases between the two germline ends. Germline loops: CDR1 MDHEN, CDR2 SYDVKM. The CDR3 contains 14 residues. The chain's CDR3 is CASRSGSSYNEQFF. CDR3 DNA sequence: TGTGCCAGCAGGTCGGGGAGCTCCTACAATGAGCAGTTCTTC. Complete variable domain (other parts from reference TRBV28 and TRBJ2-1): DVKVTQSSRYLVKRTGEKVFLECVQDMDHENMFWYRQDPGLGLRLIYFSYDVKMKEKGDIPEGYSVSREKKERFSLILESASTNQTSMYLCASRSGSSYNEQFFGPGTRLTVL.

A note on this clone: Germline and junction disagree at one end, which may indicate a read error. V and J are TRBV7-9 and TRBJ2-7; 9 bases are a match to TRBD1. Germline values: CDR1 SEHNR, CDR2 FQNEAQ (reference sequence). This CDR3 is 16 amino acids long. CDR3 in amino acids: CSSTITQGQGGYEQYF. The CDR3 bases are TGTTCCAGCACAATTACACAGGGACAGGGTGGGTACGAGCAGTACTTC.

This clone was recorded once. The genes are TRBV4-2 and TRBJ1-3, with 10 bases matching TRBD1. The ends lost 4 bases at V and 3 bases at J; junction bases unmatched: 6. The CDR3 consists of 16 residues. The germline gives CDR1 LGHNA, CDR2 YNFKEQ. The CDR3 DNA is TGTGCCAGCAGCCCCGACAGGGGGCTGTTTGGAAACACCATATATTTT. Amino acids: CASSPDRGLFGNTIYF.

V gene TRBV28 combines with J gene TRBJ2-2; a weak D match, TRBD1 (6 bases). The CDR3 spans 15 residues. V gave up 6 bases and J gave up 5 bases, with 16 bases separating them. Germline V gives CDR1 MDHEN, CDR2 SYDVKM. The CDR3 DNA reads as TGTGCCAGCAGAAGAAATACAGGGAAAACCGGGGAGCTGTTTTTT. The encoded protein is CASRRNTGKTGELFF. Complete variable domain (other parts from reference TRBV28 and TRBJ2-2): DVKVTQSSRYLVKRTGEKVFLECVQDMDHENMFWYRQDPGLGLRLIYFSYDVKMKEKGDIPEGYSVSREKKERFSLILESASTNQTSMYLCASRRNTGKTGELFFGEGSRLTVL.

This CDR3 is CASSLGSGRTPDTQYF. CDR3 in DNA: TGTGCCAGCAGCTTAGGGAGCGGGAGAACCCCAGATACGCAGTATTTT. The chain employs TRBV11-2 and TRBJ2-3; 8 bases agree with TRBD2. Germline trimming cut 1 base from V and 4 bases from J; bases unmatched to any gene: 7. This CDR3 region has 16 residues. Germline values: CDR1 SGHAT, CDR2 FQNNGV.

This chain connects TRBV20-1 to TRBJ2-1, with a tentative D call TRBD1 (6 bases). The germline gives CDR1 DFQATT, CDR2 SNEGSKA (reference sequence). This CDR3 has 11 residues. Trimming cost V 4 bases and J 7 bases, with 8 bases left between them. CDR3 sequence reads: CSATQGNEQFF. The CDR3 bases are TGCAGTGCTACCCAGGGGAATGAGCAGTTCTTC.

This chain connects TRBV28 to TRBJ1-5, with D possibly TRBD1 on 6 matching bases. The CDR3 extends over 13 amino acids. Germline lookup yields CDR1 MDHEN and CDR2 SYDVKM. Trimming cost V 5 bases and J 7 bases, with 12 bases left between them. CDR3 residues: CASSMGARQPQHF. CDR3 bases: TGTGCCAGCAGTATGGGGGCCAGGCAGCCCCAGCATTTT. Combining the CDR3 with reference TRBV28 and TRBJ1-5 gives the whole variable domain DVKVTQSSRYLVKRTGEKVFLECVQDMDHENMFWYRQDPGLGLRLIYFSYDVKMKEKGDIPEGYSVSREKKERFSLILESASTNQTSMYLCASSMGARQPQHFGDGTRLSIL.

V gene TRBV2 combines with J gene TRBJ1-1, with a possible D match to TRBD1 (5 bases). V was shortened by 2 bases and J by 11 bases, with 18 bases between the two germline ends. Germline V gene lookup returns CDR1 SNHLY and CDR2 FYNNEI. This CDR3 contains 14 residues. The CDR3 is CASSELGQVVRAFF. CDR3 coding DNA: TGTGCCAGCAGTGAACTGGGGCAGGTCGTGAGGGCTTTCTTT. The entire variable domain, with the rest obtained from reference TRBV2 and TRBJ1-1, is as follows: EPEVTQTPSHQVTQMGQEVILRCVPISNHLYFYWYRQILGQKVEFLVSFYNNEISEKSEIFDDQFSVERPDGSNFTLKIRSTKLEDSAMYFCASSELGQVVRAFFGQGTRLTVV.